These 10 T cell receptor beta chains originate from one sample sequenced in a study of human T cells and chemical hapten exposure (dated by TCRdb to the early 2020s). Receptor libraries were prepared by RACE. These reads were obtained on a NextSeq 500. TCRdb ran its own pipeline on the public reads, namely fastp trimming at Q25 and MiXCR clone calling, and kept in-frame beta chains. CDR3 protein sequences are deduplicated, and each keeps its most common genes and DNA. For this sample the table gives about 380,000 distinct CDR3 sequences, of which more than 4.5% were detected only once. The ten largest clones add up to 2% to 2.5% of the sample. The sample's time point, from its label and the paper: patch test 1, 2 weeks after DPC sensitization. Interpreted using the paper, the treatment or condition label stands for: therapeutic diphenylcyclopropenone sensitization with weekly scalp DPC. Sequenced here: whole blood, sampled in connection with sensitization to the hapten diphenylcyclopropenone (DPC). These receptors were taken from a woman aged 45-65 years with alopecia areata. Some clones in this sample may be carry-over from other donors' samples.

V usage is TRBV5-1 and J usage is TRBJ2-3; D unresolved. The length of the CDR3 is 13 residues. The germline gives CDR1 SGHRS, CDR2 YFSETQ. V was pared by 6 bases and J by 5 bases, with 13 bases between. CDR3 amino acids: CASIKAYGDTQYF. The CDR3 bases are TGCGCCAGCATAAAGGCCTACGGAGATACGCAGTATTTT.

Many counts were recorded for this clonotype. V gene TRBV29-1 combines with J gene TRBJ2-3; D is uncertain. Trimming left V 0 bases short and J 6 bases short, with 4 bases between. Germline values: CDR1 SQVTM, CDR2 ANQGSEA. The CDR3 is 11 amino acids. The CDR3 reads CSVEDPDTQYF. In DNA form, the CDR3 reads TGCAGCGTTGAAGATCCCGATACGCAGTATTTT.

This clonotype has a handful of counts. V gene TRBV7-2 combines with J gene TRBJ2-7, with 7 bases lining up with TRBD2. In germline, CDR1 is SGHTA, CDR2 FQGNSA. The length of the CDR3 is 15 residues. V gave up 5 bases and J gave up 1 base; unmatched junction bases: 8. The CDR3 reads CASSTSAGASYEQYF. In nucleotides, the CDR3 is TGTGCCAGCAGCACGTCTGCGGGAGCGTCCTACGAGCAGTACTTC.

This clonotype was observed many times. This chain connects TRBV5-6 to TRBJ2-4; 8 nucleotides align to TRBD2. The CDR3 has 16 residues. V gave up 4 bases and J gave up 5 bases; unmatched junction bases: 11. In germline, CDR1 is SGHDT, CDR2 YYEEEE. CDR3 in amino acids: CASSVTLSGTQNIQYF. CDR3 DNA sequence: TGTGCCAGCAGCGTTACGCTTAGCGGGACCCAAAACATTCAGTACTTC. The complete variable domain, with remaining parts taken from reference TRBV5-6 and TRBJ2-4, reads DAGVTQSPTHLIKTRGQQVTLRCSPKSGHDTVSWYQQALGQGPQFIFQYYEEEERQRGNFPDRFSGHQFPNYSSELNVNALLLGDSALYLCASSVTLSGTQNIQYFGAGTRLSVL.

This clonotype was seen a few times. This chain connects TRBV6-2 or TRBV6-3 to TRBJ2-7; a weak D match, TRBD1 (5 bases). CDR1 MNHEY and CDR2 SVGEGT come from the germline V gene. V was clipped by 6 bases and J by 0 bases, with 15 bases between them. The CDR3 is 15 amino acids. The CDR3 protein is CASSSRQTFSYEQYF. In DNA, the CDR3 is TGTGCCAGCAGCTCGCGACAGACCTTCTCCTACGAGCAGTACTTC.

This clonotype has ten or more counts. V is TRBV12-5 and J is TRBJ1-1; D gene ambiguous. The V end lost 7 bases, the J end lost 0 bases, and 9 bases lay between the germline ends. Per the germline V gene, CDR1 is LGHNT and CDR2 is FRNRAP. There are 13 residues in the CDR3. CDR3 bases: TGTGCTAGTGCTCTCGAACTGAACACTGAAGCTTTCTTT. This encodes CASALELNTEAFF.

This clonotype was detected many times. The genes are TRBV7-6 and TRBJ2-7; 7 nucleotides match TRBD1. Germline V gives CDR1 SGHVS, CDR2 FNYEAQ. V was clipped by 4 bases and J by 4 bases; unmatched bases: 4. CDR3 length equals 13 residues. In DNA, the CDR3 is TGTGCCAGCAGCTCGGGACAGCGATACGAGCAGTACTTC. Translated, it gives CASSSGQRYEQYF.

The chain is built from TRBV12-3 or TRBV12-4 and TRBJ1-1, with D possibly being TRBD1 (5 bases). V lost 8 bases to trimming and J lost 10 bases, with 17 bases between them. The CDR3 has 12 amino acids. For the CDR3, the DNA is TGTGCCAGCGGCGCTACCGGGCAGGGAGCTTTCTTT. It is translated as CASGATGQGAFF.

This clonotype occurred many times. This chain joins TRBV11-2 and TRBJ2-3; the match to TRBD2 covers 8 bases. CDR1 and CDR2 from the germline V gene are SGHAT and FQNNGV. J was trimmed by 2 bases and V by 1 base; bases with no gene match: 5. The CDR3 is 16 amino acids. The CDR3 protein is CASSLGGGRYTDTQYF. In DNA, the CDR3 is TGTGCCAGCAGCTTAGGCGGCGGGAGGTACACAGATACGCAGTATTTT.

The chain employs TRBV2 and TRBJ2-2; TRBD1 agrees at 9 bases. The V gene end was trimmed by 8 bases and the J gene end by 7 bases; junction bases not matched to a gene: 11. The CDR3 spans 15 residues. The germline V gene encodes CDR1 SNHLY and CDR2 FYNNEI. The CDR3: CASPRTGDFGGELFF. In DNA, the CDR3 is TGTGCCAGCCCACGGACAGGGGACTTCGGCGGGGAGCTGTTTTTT.